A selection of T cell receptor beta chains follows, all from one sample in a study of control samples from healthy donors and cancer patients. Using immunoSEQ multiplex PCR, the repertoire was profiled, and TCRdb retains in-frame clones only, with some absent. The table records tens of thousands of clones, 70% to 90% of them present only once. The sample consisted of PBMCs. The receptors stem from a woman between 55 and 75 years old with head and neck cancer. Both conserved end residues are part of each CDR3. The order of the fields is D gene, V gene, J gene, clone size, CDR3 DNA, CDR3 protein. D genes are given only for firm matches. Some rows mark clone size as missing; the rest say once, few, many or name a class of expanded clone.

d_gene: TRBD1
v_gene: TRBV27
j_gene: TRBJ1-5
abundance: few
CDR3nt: TGTGCCAGCAGACGGACAGGGGATATCCAGCCCCAGCATTTT
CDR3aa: CASRRTGDIQPQHF

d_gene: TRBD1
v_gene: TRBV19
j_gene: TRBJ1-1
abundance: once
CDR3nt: TGTGCCAGTAACTCCCCCCGACAGGGTCCTAACACTGAAGCTTTCTTT
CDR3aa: CASNSPRQGPNTEAFF

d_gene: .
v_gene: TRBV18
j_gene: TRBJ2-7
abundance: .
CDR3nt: TGTGCCAGCTCCCCCGACAGGGAGCAGTACTTC
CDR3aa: CASSPDREQYF

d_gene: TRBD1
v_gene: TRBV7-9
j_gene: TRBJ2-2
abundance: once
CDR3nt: TGTGCCAGCAGCTTAGTGACAGGGGTCGGGGAGCTGTTTTTT
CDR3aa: CASSLVTGVGELFF

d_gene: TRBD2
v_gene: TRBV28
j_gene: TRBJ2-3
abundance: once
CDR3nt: TGTGCCAGCAGAACAAGCGGGAGGGCCGCGCAGTATTTT
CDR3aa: CASRTSGRAAQYF

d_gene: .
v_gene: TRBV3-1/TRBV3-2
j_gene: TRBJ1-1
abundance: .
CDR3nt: TGTGCCAGCAGCCAAGATTTATCCAGAAACACTGAAGCTTTCTTT
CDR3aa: CASSQDLSRNTEAFF

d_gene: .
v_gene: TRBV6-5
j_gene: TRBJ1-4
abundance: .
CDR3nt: TGTGCCAGCAGGATCAATGAAAAACTGTTTTTT
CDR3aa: CASRINEKLFF

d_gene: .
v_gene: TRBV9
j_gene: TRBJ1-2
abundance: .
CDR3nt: TGTGCCAGCAGCGTAGGCCAGGAGAACTATGGCTACACCTTC
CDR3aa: CASSVGQENYGYTF

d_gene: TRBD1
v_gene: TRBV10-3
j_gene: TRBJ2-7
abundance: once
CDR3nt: TGTGCCATCAGTGAATTGGACAGGGGGCCCTACGAGCAGTACTTC
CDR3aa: CAISELDRGPYEQYF

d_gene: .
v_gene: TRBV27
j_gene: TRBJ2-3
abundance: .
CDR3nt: TGTGCCAGCAGTTTATCGAGACCAGATACGCAGTATTTT
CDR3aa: CASSLSRPDTQYF

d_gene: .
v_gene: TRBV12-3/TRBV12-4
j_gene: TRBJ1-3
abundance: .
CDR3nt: TGTGCCAGCAGTTTGTCCGGGGGAAACACCATATATTTT
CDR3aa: CASSLSGGNTIYF

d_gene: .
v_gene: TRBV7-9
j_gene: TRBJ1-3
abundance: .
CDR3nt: TGTGCCAGCACCACAGCTGGGGGCCGTGGAAACACCATATATTTT
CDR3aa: CASTTAGGRGNTIYF

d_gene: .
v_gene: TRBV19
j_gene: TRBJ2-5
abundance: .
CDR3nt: TGTGCCAGTAGTATAGACGGGGGGGCAGGGGGAGACCTCCCAGAGACCCAGTACTTC
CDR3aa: CASSIDGGAGGDLPETQYF

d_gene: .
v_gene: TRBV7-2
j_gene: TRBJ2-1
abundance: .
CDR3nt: TGTGCCAGCAGCTTCGGTTTCGGGACGGGTAATGAGCAGTTCTTC
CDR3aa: CASSFGFGTGNEQFF

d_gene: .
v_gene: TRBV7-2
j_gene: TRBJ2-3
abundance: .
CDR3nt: TGTGCCAGCAGCCTTACCCAGGGGAGAGATACGCAGTATTTT
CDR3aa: CASSLTQGRDTQYF

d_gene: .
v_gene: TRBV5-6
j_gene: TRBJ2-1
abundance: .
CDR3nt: TGTGCCAGCAGTCGACAAGGCACCGGTTACAATGAGCAGTTCTTC
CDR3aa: CASSRQGTGYNEQFF

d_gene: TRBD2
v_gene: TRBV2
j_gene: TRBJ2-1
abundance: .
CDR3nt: TGTGCCAGCAGTGACTGGGTGCGGGAGGGGGACAATGAGCAGTTCTTC
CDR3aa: CASSDWVREGDNEQFF

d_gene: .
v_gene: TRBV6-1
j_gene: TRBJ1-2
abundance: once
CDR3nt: TGTGCCAGCAGTGACCGACAGACTGCCGGCTATGGCTACACCTTC
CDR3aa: CASSDRQTAGYGYTF

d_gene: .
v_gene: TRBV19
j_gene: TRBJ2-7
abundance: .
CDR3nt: TGTGCCAGTAGTATCCGCGACAGGCGCTACGAGCAGTACTTC
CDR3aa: CASSIRDRRYEQYF

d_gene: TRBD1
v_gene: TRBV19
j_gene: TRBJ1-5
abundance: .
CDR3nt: TGTGCCAGTAGTATAGGGTCCAGGGGGAGCAATCAGCCCCAGCATTTT
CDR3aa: CASSIGSRGSNQPQHF

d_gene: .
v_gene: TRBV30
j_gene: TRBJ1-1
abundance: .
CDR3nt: TGTGCCTGGAGTGTGGCTCGTGAAGCTTTCTTT
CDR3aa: CAWSVAREAFF

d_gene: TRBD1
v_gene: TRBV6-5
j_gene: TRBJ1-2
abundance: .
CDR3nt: TGTGCCAGCAGCTTCAGACAGGGAGGGTATGGCTACACCTTC
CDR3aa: CASSFRQGGYGYTF

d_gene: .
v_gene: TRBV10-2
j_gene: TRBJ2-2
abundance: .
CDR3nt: TGCGCCAGCAGTGAGGGCCCCTGGGAGTACACCGGGGAGCTGTTTTTT
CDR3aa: CASSEGPWEYTGELFF

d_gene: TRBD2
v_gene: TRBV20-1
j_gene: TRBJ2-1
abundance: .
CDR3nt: TGCAGTGCTAGTTCCCGGACTAGCGAGGGCGGCGGGGGCAATGAGCAGTTCTTC
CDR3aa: CSASSRTSEGGGGNEQFF

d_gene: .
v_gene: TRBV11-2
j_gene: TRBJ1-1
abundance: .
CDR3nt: TGTGCCAGCGGTGCAGGGTTCGACACTGAAGCTTTCTTT
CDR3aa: CASGAGFDTEAFF

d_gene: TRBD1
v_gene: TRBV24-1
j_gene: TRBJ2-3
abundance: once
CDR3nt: TGTGCCACCAGTGAGGGACAGGGGGTTAGCACAGATACGCAGTATTTT
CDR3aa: CATSEGQGVSTDTQYF

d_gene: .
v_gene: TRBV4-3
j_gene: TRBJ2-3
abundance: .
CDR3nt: TGCGCCAGCAGCCAAGATCCCGTGAGCACAGATACGCAGTATTTT
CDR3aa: CASSQDPVSTDTQYF

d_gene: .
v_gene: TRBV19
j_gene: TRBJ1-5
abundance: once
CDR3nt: TGTGCCAGTAGGACTATAACAGGGTACGGCAATCAGCCCCAGCATTTT
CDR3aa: CASRTITGYGNQPQHF

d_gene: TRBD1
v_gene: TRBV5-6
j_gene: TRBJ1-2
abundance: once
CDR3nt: TGTGCCAGCAGCTGGCCGACAGGGGGGATAGAAGGCTACACCTTC
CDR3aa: CASSWPTGGIEGYTF

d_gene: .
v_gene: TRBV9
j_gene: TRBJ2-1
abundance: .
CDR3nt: TGTGCCAGCAGCGTAGTTGTTGGCGGGGAAGGAGAGCAGTTCTTC
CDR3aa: CASSVVVGGEGEQFF

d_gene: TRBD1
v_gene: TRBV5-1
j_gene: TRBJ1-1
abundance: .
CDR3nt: TGCGCCAGCAGCTTGGCCACAGGGGCGCACACTGAAGCTTTCTTT
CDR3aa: CASSLATGAHTEAFF

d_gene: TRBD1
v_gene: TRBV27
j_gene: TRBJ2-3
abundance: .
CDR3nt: TGTGCCAGCAGTTTATCGGACAGGAACACAGATACGCAGTATTTT
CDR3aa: CASSLSDRNTDTQYF

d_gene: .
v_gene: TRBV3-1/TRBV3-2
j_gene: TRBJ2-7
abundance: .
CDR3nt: TGTGCCAGCAGCCAAGAATCTGTACTAGCCTACGAGCAGTACTTC
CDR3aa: CASSQESVLAYEQYF

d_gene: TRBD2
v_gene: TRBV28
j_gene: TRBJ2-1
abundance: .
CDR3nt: TGTGCCAGCAGTTTGTGGACTAGCGGGCTTGAGCAGTTCTTC
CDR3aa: CASSLWTSGLEQFF

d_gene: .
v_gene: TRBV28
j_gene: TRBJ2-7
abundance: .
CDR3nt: TGTGCCAGCAGTCTTGGACTGTACGAGCAGTACTTC
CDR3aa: CASSLGLYEQYF

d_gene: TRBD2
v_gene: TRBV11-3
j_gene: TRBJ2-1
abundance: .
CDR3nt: TGTGCCAGCAGCTTAAAGGGACTAGAGCAGTTCTTC
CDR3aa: CASSLKGLEQFF

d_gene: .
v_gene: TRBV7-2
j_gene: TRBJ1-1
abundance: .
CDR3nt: TGTGCCAGCAGCTTATTGGCGGACACTGAAGCTTTCTTT
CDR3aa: CASSLLADTEAFF

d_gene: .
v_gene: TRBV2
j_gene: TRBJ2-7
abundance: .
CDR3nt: TGTGCCAGCGCGTCACAAGGAGGGGTCGAGCAGTACTTC
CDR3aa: CASASQGGVEQYF

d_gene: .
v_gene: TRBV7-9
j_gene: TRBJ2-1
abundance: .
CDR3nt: TGTGCCAGCAGCAGCCGGACCGTTTCCTCCCGGAATGAGCAGTTCTTC
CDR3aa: CASSSRTVSSRNEQFF

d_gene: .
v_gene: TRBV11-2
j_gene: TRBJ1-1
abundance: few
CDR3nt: TGTGCCAGCAGCACCCCCGGACGACTGAACACTGAAGCTTTCTTT
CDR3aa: CASSTPGRLNTEAFF

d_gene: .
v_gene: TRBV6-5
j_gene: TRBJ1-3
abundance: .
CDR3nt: TGTGCCAGCAGTTACTCGAGAGTGGAGTCTGGAAACACCATATATTTT
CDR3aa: CASSYSRVESGNTIYF

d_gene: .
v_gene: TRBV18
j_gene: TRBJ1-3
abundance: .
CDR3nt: TGTGCCAGCTCACCACTAAGGGGAAGGAACTCTGGAAACACCATATATTTT
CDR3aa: CASSPLRGRNSGNTIYF

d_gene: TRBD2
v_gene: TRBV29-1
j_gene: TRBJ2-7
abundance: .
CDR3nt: TGCAGCGTTGGGGATAGCGGGGCGAGCTCCTACGAGCAGTACTTC
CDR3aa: CSVGDSGASSYEQYF

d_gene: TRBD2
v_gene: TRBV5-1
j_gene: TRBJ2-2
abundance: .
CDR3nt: TGCGCCAGCAGCTTCCTAGCGGGGGGCACCGGGGAGCTGTTTTTT
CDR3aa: CASSFLAGGTGELFF

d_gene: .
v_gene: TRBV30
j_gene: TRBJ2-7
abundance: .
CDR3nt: TGTGCCTGGAGAGTTAATAACTACGAGCAGTACTTC
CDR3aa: CAWRVNNYEQYF

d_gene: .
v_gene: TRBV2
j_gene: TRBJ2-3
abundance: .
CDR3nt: TGTGCCAGCAGTGCCATGAGCACAGATACGCAGTATTTT
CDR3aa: CASSAMSTDTQYF

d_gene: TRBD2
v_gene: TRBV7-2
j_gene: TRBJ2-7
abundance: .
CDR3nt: TGTGCCAGCAGCTTCCAGGGACTAGCGGGAGGCCACGAGCAGTACTTC
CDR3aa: CASSFQGLAGGHEQYF

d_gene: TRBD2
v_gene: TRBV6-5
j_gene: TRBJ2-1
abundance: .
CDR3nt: TGTGCCAGCAGCTCCGGGACTAGTTCAGCTGAGCAGTTCTTC
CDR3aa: CASSSGTSSAEQFF

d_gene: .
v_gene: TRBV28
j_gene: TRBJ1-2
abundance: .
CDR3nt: TGTGCCAGCAGTTTTGGGGGTACCTTCTATGGCTACACCTTC
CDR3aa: CASSFGGTFYGYTF

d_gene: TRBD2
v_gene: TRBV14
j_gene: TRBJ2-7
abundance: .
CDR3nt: TGTGCCAGCAGCGCTTCTAGCGGGAGAGGATACGAGCAGTACTTC
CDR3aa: CASSASSGRGYEQYF

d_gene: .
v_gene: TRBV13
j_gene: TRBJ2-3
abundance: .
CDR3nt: TGTGCCAGCAGCTCCACCCGTCCAACAGATACGCAGTATTTT
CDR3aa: CASSSTRPTDTQYF

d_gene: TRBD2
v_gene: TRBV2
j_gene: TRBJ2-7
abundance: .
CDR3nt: TGTGCCAGCAGCCTATGGACTAGCGAGTACTTC
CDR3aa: CASSLWTSEYF

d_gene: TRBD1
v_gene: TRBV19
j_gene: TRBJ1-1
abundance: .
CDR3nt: TGTGCCAGTAGCCGACAGGGCCGGGGCACTGAAGCTTTCTTT
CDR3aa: CASSRQGRGTEAFF

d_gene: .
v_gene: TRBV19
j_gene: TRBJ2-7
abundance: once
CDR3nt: TGTGCCAGTAGTATAAGCACAGCTACCTACGAGCAGTACTTC
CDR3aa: CASSISTATYEQYF

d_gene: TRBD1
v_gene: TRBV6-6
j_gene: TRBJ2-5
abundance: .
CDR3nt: TGTGCCAGCAGTTACTCGGGCAGGGGGCTGGAGGAGACCCAGTACTTC
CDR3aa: CASSYSGRGLEETQYF